Presented here are 2 T cell receptor beta chains from one specimen sequenced in a study of T cell repertoires in cytomegalovirus infection. One entry per CDR3 protein results from TCRdb running MiXCR on the reads. Counted here are approximately 500,000 distinct CDR3 sequences, approximately 10% occurring once; the ten biggest clones make up 9.5% to 13%. The material sequenced was PBMCs. The receptors were gathered from a human donor in good health (CMV status not recorded). Some clones in this sample may be carry-over from other donors' samples.

This clonotype showed up many times. This chain links TRBV20-1 with TRBJ1-1; D might be TRBD1 (5 bases). Trimming removed 0 bases at V and 4 bases at J, with 15 bases between. The CDR3 length is 15 residues. Per germline, CDR1 DFQATT and CDR2 SNEGSKA (reference sequence). Written as DNA, the CDR3 is TGCAGTGCTAGAGAGGGGTCCTTCGGGGGCACTGAAGCTTTCTTT. Amino acids: CSAREGSFGGTEAFF.

Only a few counts were recorded for this clonotype. This chain joins TRBV13 and TRBJ1-1, with D perhaps matching TRBD1 (6 bases). The V end was cut by 2 bases, the J end by 8 bases, with 12 bases between. This CDR3 is 13 amino acids long. The germline CDR1 and CDR2 sequences are PRHDT and FYEKMQ (reference sequence). CDR3 sequence: CASSLIRDKEAFF. For the CDR3, the DNA is TGTGCCAGCAGCTTAATTAGGGACAAGGAAGCTTTCTTT.